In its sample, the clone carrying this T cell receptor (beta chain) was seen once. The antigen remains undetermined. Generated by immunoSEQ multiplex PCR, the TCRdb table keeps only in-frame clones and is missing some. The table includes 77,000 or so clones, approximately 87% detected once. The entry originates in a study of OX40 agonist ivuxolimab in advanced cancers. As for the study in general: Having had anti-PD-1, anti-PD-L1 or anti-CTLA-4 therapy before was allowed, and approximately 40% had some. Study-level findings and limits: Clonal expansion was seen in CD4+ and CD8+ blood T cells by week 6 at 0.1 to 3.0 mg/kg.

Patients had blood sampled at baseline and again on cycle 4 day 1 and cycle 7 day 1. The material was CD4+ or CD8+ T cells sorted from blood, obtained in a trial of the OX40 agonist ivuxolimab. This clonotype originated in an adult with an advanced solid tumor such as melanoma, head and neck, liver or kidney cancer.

The CDR3 loop reads CASSSGQGTLNYGYTF. CDR3 DNA: TGCGCCAGCAGCAGCGGGCAGGGGACCCTTAACTATGGCTACACCTTC. The V and J genes are TRBV4-1 and TRBJ1-2, with a possible D match to TRBD1 (6 bases). V was trimmed by 5 bases and J by 1 base, leaving 17 bases between them. Germline CDR1 MGHRA, CDR2 YSYEKL. The CDR3 sequence is 16 residues long.